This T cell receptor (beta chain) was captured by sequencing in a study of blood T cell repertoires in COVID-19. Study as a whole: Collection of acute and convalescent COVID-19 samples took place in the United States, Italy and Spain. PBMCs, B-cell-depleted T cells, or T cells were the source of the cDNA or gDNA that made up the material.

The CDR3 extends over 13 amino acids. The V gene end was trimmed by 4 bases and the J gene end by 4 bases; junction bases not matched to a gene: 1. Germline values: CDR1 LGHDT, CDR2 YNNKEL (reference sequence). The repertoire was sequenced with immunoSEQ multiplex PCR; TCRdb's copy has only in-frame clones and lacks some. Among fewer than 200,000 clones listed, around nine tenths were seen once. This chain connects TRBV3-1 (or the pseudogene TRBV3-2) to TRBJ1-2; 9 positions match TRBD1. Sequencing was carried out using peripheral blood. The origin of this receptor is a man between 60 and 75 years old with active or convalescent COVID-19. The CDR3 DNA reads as TGTGCCAGCAGCCTGGGACAGGGCTATGGCTACACCTTC. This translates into CASSLGQGYGYTF.